The clone carrying this TCR beta chain was counted many times. Germline and junction disagree at one end, which may indicate a read error. This entry comes from a study of T-cell reconstitution after alpha-beta-depleted transplantation in children. Unique molecular identifiers tagged the TCRbeta library. Each CDR3 protein gets one entry after TCRdb re-called the PCR reads with MiXCR. Among about 610,000 distinct CDR3 sequences listed, 10% were seen once. The germline V gene encodes CDR1 PRHDT and CDR2 FYEKMQ (reference sequence). CDR3 length equals 16 residues. The specimen comprised PBMCs from the stem cell graft donor, sampled from the stem cell graft. The receptor comes from a human donor who donated a stem cell graft to a child with acute myeloid leukemia. This chain connects TRBV13 to TRBJ2-5; 11 bases line up with TRBD2. This CDR3 reads CASSLGTSGFQETQYF. Here the CDR3 DNA reads TGTGCCAGCAGTTTAGGGACTAGCGGTTTCCAAGAGACCCAGTACTTC.